These 21 T cell receptor beta chains originate from one sample sequenced in a study of cytomegalovirus exposure and HLA in healthy donors. 60 Vbeta and 13 Jbeta primers were used in PCR. The assay was immunoSEQ multiplex PCR, and TCRdb's table has in-frame clones only and misses some. The sample includes over 150,000 clones, about 73% of them seen just once. The sequenced material came from PBMCs. The receptors derive from a woman in her 50s in good health and CMV-seropositive.

In regard to this clone: Germline is not matched at one junction end, which may reflect a read error. Other DNA sequences within the sample encode an identical CDR3. CDR3 sequence reads: CASSVGQGGAEAFF. The DNA for the CDR3 is TGCGCCAGCAGTGTTGGACAGGGTGGCGCTGAAGCTTTCTTT. V and J are TRBV6-1 and TRBJ1-1, with TRBD1 matching over 8 bases. The CDR3 totals 14 residues. Germline CDR1 and CDR2: MNHNS and SASEGT.

The chain joins TRBV11-2 to TRBJ2-2, with D perhaps TRBD2 (7 bases). V lost 8 bases to trimming and J lost 1 base, with 20 bases between them. CDR3 length: 17 residues. Germline V lookup: CDR1 SGHAT, CDR2 FQNNGV. As DNA, the CDR3 is TGTGCCAGCTTCACCTGGAGGGGGAGGGGGAACACCGGGGAGCTGTTTTTT. Amino acids: CASFTWRGRGNTGELFF.

V gene TRBV30 combines with J gene TRBJ1-6, with 9 bases identical to TRBD1. The length of the CDR3 is 15 residues. V shed 3 bases, J shed 7 bases, and the junction held 7 bases outside the gene matches. Germline-derived CDR1 and CDR2 are GTSNPN and SVGIG (reference sequence). This CDR3 is CAWRTRDRANSPLHF. Here the CDR3 DNA reads TGTGCCTGGAGGACCCGGGACAGGGCGAATTCACCCCTCCACTTT.

The chain couples TRBV6-9 to TRBJ1-6; tentatively, D is TRBD1 (5 bases). This CDR3 region has 16 residues. The V gene lost 4 bases and the J gene lost 8 bases, with 18 bases spanning the gap. Looked up from germline, CDR1 is MNHGY and CDR2 is SVAAGI. DNA of the CDR3: TGTGCCAGCAGTTTCCTGGGACTACTCACCTATTCACCCCTCCACTTT. Its translation is CASSFLGLLTYSPLHF.

The V call is TRBV9, the J call TRBJ2-5, with D unclear. Germline-derived CDR1 and CDR2 are SGDLS and YYNGEE. The CDR3 extends over 13 amino acids. Trimming removed 3 bases at V and 1 base at J, with 7 bases between. In DNA form, the CDR3 reads TGTGCCAGCAGCGAACAGAGCCAAGAGACCCAGTACTTC. It codes for CASSEQSQETQYF.

V usage is TRBV30 and J usage is TRBJ1-2; D is perhaps TRBD1 (6 bases). The germline V gene has CDR1 GTSNPN and CDR2 SVGIG (reference sequence). This CDR3 has 15 amino acids. Deletions cut 6 bases from V and 2 bases from J, with 19 bases between. CDR3 in amino acids: CACPPGGGLNYGYTF. In nucleotides, the CDR3 is TGTGCCTGTCCCCCGGGAGGGGGTTTGAACTATGGCTACACCTTC.

This clone was found once. This chain connects TRBV21-1 to TRBJ1-2; the table's D call of TRBD1 was not tested on the DNA. TRBV21-1 is classified as a pseudogene. The CDR3 length is 14 residues. The CDR3 spells CAMRKTGRNYGYTF. The CDR3 region has the DNA TGTGCCATGAGAAAGACAGGCCGCAACTATGGCTACACCTTC.

The rearrangement links TRBV5-8 to TRBJ2-7; TRBD1 is a possible D gene (5 bases). Trimming left V 4 bases short and J 2 bases short, with 13 bases between. The germline V gene has CDR1 SGHTS and CDR2 YDEGEE. The length of the CDR3 is 14 residues. The CDR3 is CASSRREDPYEQYF. The CDR3 region has the DNA TGTGCCAGCAGCCGCAGGGAAGACCCCTACGAGCAGTACTTC.

This chain joins TRBV6-1 and TRBJ1-4; 10 nucleotides align to TRBD1. The CDR3 covers 17 residues. V lost 2 bases to trimming and J lost 4 bases; unmatched junction nucleotides: 7. Per germline, CDR1 MNHNS and CDR2 SASEGT. The CDR3 sequence is CASSERDRGVNNEKLFF. The CDR3 DNA is TGTGCCAGCAGTGAACGGGACAGGGGCGTGAATAATGAAAAACTGTTTTTT.

The chain carries TRBV25-1 and TRBJ2-1; the D is unclear. The CDR3 spans 15 residues. Looked up from germline, CDR1 is MGHDK and CDR2 is SYGVNS. V lost 4 bases and J 0 bases, leaving 10 bases between the germline ends. The CDR3 is CASSVSVSSYNEQFF. In nucleotides, the CDR3 is TGTGCCAGCAGTGTGTCCGTGAGCTCCTACAATGAGCAGTTCTTC.

This clone was detected only a few times. The CDR3 coding sequence is TGTGCCAGCAGCATCAGGGGCCCCTCTGGAAACACCATATATTTT. Translating gives CASSIRGPSGNTIYF. V and J are TRBV13 and TRBJ1-3; D is possibly TRBD1 (6 bases). Germline V gives CDR1 PRHDT, CDR2 FYEKMQ (reference sequence). V lost 5 bases, J lost 0 bases, and 11 bases lay in between. CDR3 size: 15 residues.

V gene TRBV7-2 combines with J gene TRBJ1-2; 7 positions match TRBD1. The trim removed 6 bases at V and 5 bases at J, leaving 6 bases unmatched. The CDR3 runs to 13 residues. CDR1 SGHTA and CDR2 FQGNSA come from the germline V gene. This chain's CDR3 is CASSIGQAYGYTF. In nucleotides, the CDR3 is TGTGCCAGCAGTATCGGACAGGCTTATGGCTACACCTTC.

The chain recombines TRBV4-2 with TRBJ1-3, with a possible D match to TRBD1 (6 bases). The germline V and J ends were trimmed by 1 base and 3 bases, with 10 bases remaining between them. This CDR3 spans 15 amino acids. Per germline, CDR1 LGHNA and CDR2 YNFKEQ. Here the CDR3 reads CASSQGRTVGNTIYF. As DNA, the CDR3 is TGTGCCAGCAGCCAAGGTAGGACAGTTGGAAACACCATATATTTT.

The rearrangement links TRBV21-1 to TRBJ2-7; the DNA was not used to check the table's D call, TRBD2. TRBV21-1 is a recognized pseudogene. The CDR3 has 16 residues. CDR3 protein: CASSRGRLGSSYEQYF. In DNA form, the CDR3 reads TGTGCCAGCAGCCGCGGACGTTTGGGGAGCTCCTACGAGCAGTACTTC.

Points on this clone: Other DNA sequences from this sample encode an identical CDR3 as well. The V gene is TRBV5-1, the J gene TRBJ2-7, with 8 bases that match TRBD2. J was trimmed by 1 base and V by 0 bases; bases with no gene match: 6. The CDR3 runs to 16 residues. Germline CDR1 and CDR2: SGHRS and YFSETQ. Here the CDR3 reads CASSLGGAGVSYEQYF. The CDR3 coding sequence is TGCGCCAGCAGCTTGGGGGGAGCGGGGGTGTCCTACGAGCAGTACTTC.

The rearrangement uses TRBV4-1 and TRBJ2-1; D might be TRBD2 (6 bases). The germline V gene has CDR1 MGHRA and CDR2 YSYEKL. The CDR3 is made up of 13 amino acids. Between the trimmed V and J ends, which lost 2 bases and 9 bases, there was a span of 11 bases. The CDR3 DNA reads as TGCGCCAGCAGCCAATCTCCGGAGGGTGAGCAGTTCTTC. It yields the protein CASSQSPEGEQFF.

The chain couples TRBV5-4 to TRBJ2-3, with TRBD2 identical over 11 bases. The CDR3 has 15 residues. With V trimmed by 0 bases and J by 6 bases, 3 bases remained unmatched. Germline-derived CDR1 and CDR2 are SGHNT and YYREEE (reference sequence). The CDR3 nucleotides read TGTGCCAGCAGCTTGGGACTAGCGGGGAAGGATACGCAGTATTTT. Protein sequence: CASSLGLAGKDTQYF.

The table lists this clone with a few counts. V gene TRBV7-9 combines with J gene TRBJ2-7, with D perhaps TRBD2 (6 bases). The CDR3 extends over 14 amino acids. Germline loops: CDR1 SEHNR, CDR2 FQNEAQ (reference sequence). The V gene lost 2 bases and the J gene lost 0 bases, with 8 bases spanning the gap. The CDR3 loop reads CASSLQGGSYEQYF. The DNA of the CDR3 is TGTGCCAGCAGCTTACAGGGAGGCTCCTACGAGCAGTACTTC.

The CDR3 here is CASSLQGNGYTF. The CDR3 DNA reads TGTGCCAGCTCACTACAGGGGAATGGCTACACCTTC. The genes are TRBV18 and TRBJ1-2, with 7 bases lining up with TRBD1. V was clipped by 4 bases and J by 6 bases; unmatched bases: 2. The CDR3 extends over 12 amino acids. The germline CDR1 and CDR2 sequences are KGHSH and LQKENI.

This clone was seen just once. The chain is built from TRBV14 and TRBJ2-5; 8 nucleotides match TRBD2. V gave up 4 bases and J gave up 5 bases; unmatched junction bases: 6. The CDR3 contains 14 residues. CDR1 is SGHDN, CDR2 FVKESK, per germline. The CDR3 spells CASSPGGVLETQYF. The CDR3 coding sequence is TGTGCCAGCAGCCCCGGGGGGGTGTTGGAGACCCAGTACTTC.

The chain has TRBV5-5 and TRBJ1-4; TRBD1 aligns across 7 bases. Germline values: CDR1 SGHKS, CDR2 YYEKEE (reference sequence). V was clipped by 5 bases and J by 4 bases; unmatched bases: 5. This CDR3 has 14 amino acids. CDR3 protein: CASSPGQSNEKLFF. The CDR3 region has the DNA TGTGCCAGCAGTCCGGGACAGAGTAATGAAAAACTGTTTTTT.